These 21 T cell receptor beta chains were sequenced from one sample in a study of T-cell memory formation after mild COVID-19. One entry per CDR3 protein, called by TCRdb with MiXCR from the 5' RACE reads. The data show 550,000 to 600,000 distinct CDR3 sequences, with roughly 22% seen just once and about 8.2% held by the top ten. Material for sequencing was PBMCs or a T cell subset sorted from them (not recorded which). The receptors stem from an adult woman who had mild COVID-19 (a few samples of this study predate the infection). Cell type and time point are not known.

The CDR3 reads CASSPGPRTRNEQFF. The CDR3 nucleotides are TGTGCCAGCTCACCGGGCCCCCGGACGCGGAATGAGCAGTTCTTC. The genes are TRBV18 and TRBJ2-1; unclear D gene. V gave up 3 bases and J gave up 7 bases, with 16 bases separating them. The germline V gene has CDR1 KGHSH and CDR2 LQKENI. The CDR3 contains 15 residues.

This clonotype was observed a few times. The chain recombines TRBV5-6 with TRBJ1-5; 8 bases are a match to TRBD1. In germline, CDR1 is SGHDT, CDR2 YYEEEE. The J segment lost 6 bases and the V segment lost 4 bases, leaving 6 bases of the junction unmatched. The CDR3 sequence is 14 residues long. CDR3: CASSPTGVGQPQHF. DNA of the CDR3: TGTGCCAGCAGCCCGACAGGGGTGGGTCAGCCCCAGCATTTT.

The V and J genes are TRBV27 and TRBJ2-7; a possible D gene is TRBD2 (5 bases). Trimming shortened V by 2 bases and J by 5 bases, and 13 bases separated the two germline ends. This CDR3 has 14 residues. The V gene's germline CDR1 is MNHEY and CDR2 SMNVEV (reference sequence). CDR3 sequence (DNA): TGTGCCAGCAGTTTAGCGCTAGCTTTCCACGAGCAGTACTTC. Translation gives CASSLALAFHEQYF.

This clonotype was seen a few times. The V and J genes are TRBV19 and TRBJ1-2; D call uncertain. Trimming removed 4 bases from V and 2 bases from J, with 8 bases in between. The CDR3 extends over 13 amino acids. The germline CDR1 and CDR2 sequences are LNHDA and SQIVND (reference sequence). The CDR3 reads CASSTSTNYGYTF. The CDR3 region has the DNA TGTGCCAGTAGTACCAGCACCAACTATGGCTACACCTTC.

This sequence joins TRBV24-1 and TRBJ1-1; TRBD1 matches at 8 bases. The germline V gene encodes CDR1 KGHDR and CDR2 SFDVKD. V trimming: 7 bases; J trimming: 6 bases; junction bases outside the gene matches: 9. CDR3 length equals 14 residues. This CDR3 reads CATRSQGAEAEAFF. The CDR3 DNA follows: TGTGCCACCAGGAGCCAGGGGGCGGAGGCTGAAGCTTTCTTT.

This clonotype was found many times. This chain links TRBV5-5 with TRBJ2-7; TRBD2 aligns across 9 bases. The CDR3 has 14 residues. Per the germline V gene, CDR1 is SGHKS and CDR2 is YYEKEE (reference sequence). Unmatched junction bases numbered 6, after V lost 5 bases and J lost 3 bases. The CDR3 loop reads CASSLASGDYEQYF. The DNA for the CDR3 is TGTGCCAGCAGTCTGGCTAGCGGGGACTACGAGCAGTACTTC.

This clonotype was seen more than once but under ten times. The chain has TRBV10-3 and TRBJ2-5; TRBD1 might be the D (5 bases). CDR3 length equals 13 residues. Trimming pared 4 bases from V and 5 bases from J, leaving 11 bases between. The germline CDR1 and CDR2 sequences are ENHRY and SYGVKD. The CDR3 is CAISVQGHETQYF. CDR3 sequence (DNA): TGTGCCATCAGTGTGCAGGGTCATGAGACCCAGTACTTC.

The CDR3 nucleotides read TGTGCCAGCAGCTTCGCCCATACGCAGTATTTT. Protein product: CASSFAHTQYF. V is TRBV7-2 and J is TRBJ2-3; D unresolved. The CDR3 is made up of 11 amino acids. Trimming left V 3 bases short and J 7 bases short, with 5 bases between. CDR1 SGHTA and CDR2 FQGNSA come from the germline V gene.

This clonotype was found a few times. The chain is built from TRBV4-3 and TRBJ2-1, with 7 bases matching TRBD2. The CDR3 runs to 19 residues. The V gene end was trimmed by 0 bases and the J gene end by 6 bases; junction bases not matched to a gene: 17. Per the germline V gene, CDR1 is LGHNA and CDR2 is YSLEER. DNA for the CDR3: TGCGCCAGCAGCCAAGAGGTCGTGGTTGCGGGAGTGGGGGGCAATGAGCAGTTCTTC. As protein: CASSQEVVVAGVGGNEQFF.

The V call is TRBV25-1, the J call TRBJ2-1, with a weak D call TRBD2 (6 bases). Trimming shortened V by 3 bases and J by 5 bases, and 14 bases separated the two germline ends. The germline V gene has CDR1 MGHDK and CDR2 SYGVNS. The CDR3 runs 15 residues. CDR3 in DNA: TGTGCCAGCAGTGAGGTTACTAGCCTTAACAATGAGCAGTTCTTC. This codes for CASSEVTSLNNEQFF.

This clonotype was seen a handful of times. The V and J genes are TRBV6-1 and TRBJ2-3; D is perhaps TRBD2 (6 bases). V lost 2 bases and J 7 bases, leaving 7 bases between the germline ends. Germline lookup yields CDR1 MNHNS and CDR2 SASEGT. There are 12 residues in the CDR3. CDR3 protein: CASSERDYTQYF. DNA of the CDR3: TGTGCCAGCAGTGAAAGGGACTATACGCAGTATTTT.

This clonotype was counted only a few times. The chain carries TRBV12-5 and TRBJ2-3, with no clear D. CDR3 length: 14 residues. The germline V gene encodes CDR1 LGHNT and CDR2 FRNRAP. Trimming stripped 1 base from V and 5 bases from J, with 10 bases between. CDR3 in amino acids: CASGLGNELDTQYF. The CDR3 bases are TGTGCTAGTGGTTTGGGCAATGAACTAGATACGCAGTATTTT.

This clonotype was counted a few times. The chain couples TRBV15 to TRBJ2-3; 7 bases map to TRBD2. The CDR3 contains 16 residues. CDR1 is LNHNV, CDR2 YYDKDF, per germline (reference sequence). V lost 0 bases to trimming and J lost 5 bases; unmatched junction nucleotides: 8. The CDR3 DNA follows: TGTGCCACCAGCAGAGATCGGACTAGAAGGGTAGATACGCAGTATTTT. Its protein is CATSRDRTRRVDTQYF.

This clonotype was detected only a few times. V is TRBV9 and J is TRBJ2-3; 8 bases agree with TRBD2. Germline CDR1 and CDR2: SGDLS and YYNGEE. The length of the CDR3 is 16 residues. Trimming removed 0 bases from V and 6 bases from J; junction bases left unmatched: 9. Here the CDR3 DNA reads TGTGCCAGCAGCGTAGGAGTCGGGGGGGCATCTGATACGCAGTATTTT. Amino acids: CASSVGVGGASDTQYF.

The rearrangement links TRBV6-6 to TRBJ2-7, with D perhaps matching TRBD1 or TRBD2 (6 bases each). The V gene lost 5 bases and the J gene lost 2 bases, with 16 bases spanning the gap. CDR1 is MNHNY, CDR2 SVGAGI, per germline (reference sequence). The length of the CDR3 is 15 residues. The CDR3 region is CASSHDGGPAYEQYF. For the CDR3, the DNA is TGTGCCAGCAGTCACGACGGGGGCCCAGCCTACGAGCAGTACTTC.

This sequence joins TRBV12-3 or TRBV12-4 and TRBJ1-1; D might be TRBD1 (5 bases). This CDR3 contains 17 residues. Trimming removed 6 bases from V and 3 bases from J, with 23 bases in between. DNA for the CDR3: TGTGCCAGCAGCCGCCGGGCGGGACGAGTCGATGACACTGAAGCTTTCTTT. This translates into CASSRRAGRVDDTEAFF.

This sequence joins TRBV13 and TRBJ1-2; 8 nucleotides align to TRBD1. The length of the CDR3 is 15 residues. In germline, CDR1 is PRHDT, CDR2 FYEKMQ (reference sequence). Trimming took 3 bases from V and 4 from J; bases not matched to a gene: 7. This CDR3 is CASSFPGQATYGYTF. The CDR3 DNA follows: TGTGCCAGCAGCTTCCCGGGACAGGCAACCTATGGCTACACCTTC.

The V gene is TRBV11-3, the J gene TRBJ2-3, with 9 bases identical to TRBD2. V trimming: 4 bases; J trimming: 4 bases; junction bases outside the gene matches: 15. This CDR3 spans 18 amino acids. Germline V gene data show CDR1 as SGHNT and CDR2 as YENEEA. This CDR3 reads CASSSEAPGLAISDTQYF. The CDR3 bases are TGTGCCAGCAGCTCCGAAGCGCCCGGACTAGCGATTTCAGATACGCAGTATTTT.

This clonotype was detected a few times. J is TRBJ2-5 and V is TRBV20-1; the match to TRBD2 covers 14 bases. With 6 bases clipped from V and 7 bases from J, the junction kept 10 bases outside the gene matches. The CDR3 is made up of 15 amino acids. The V gene's germline CDR1 is DFQATT and CDR2 SNEGSKA (reference sequence). CDR3 residues: CSARRLAGGSGTQYF. The CDR3 nucleotides are TGCAGTGCCAGGAGACTAGCGGGAGGGTCAGGGACCCAGTACTTC.

V gene TRBV27 combines with J gene TRBJ2-2, with D uncertain. The CDR3 consists of 14 residues. Trimming left V 1 base short and J 6 bases short, with 9 bases between. Germline V lookup: CDR1 MNHEY, CDR2 SMNVEV (reference sequence). The CDR3 DNA follows: TGTGCCAGCAGTTTATACTTCTCGGCCGGGGAGCTGTTTTTT. It encodes CASSLYFSAGELFF.

This clonotype occurred a few times. The chain carries TRBV29-1 and TRBJ2-7; D possibly uses TRBD1 or TRBD2 (5 bases each). Germline V lookup: CDR1 SQVTM, CDR2 ANQGSEA. The CDR3 consists of 13 residues. V was trimmed by 6 bases and J by 3 bases, leaving 15 bases between them. CDR3 coding DNA: TGCAGCGTGAGTCCCGGGACGGGCTACGAGCAGTACTTC. Translating it yields CSVSPGTGYEQYF.